This T cell receptor beta chain derives from a study of T cells in Graves' hyperthyroidism and ophthalmopathy. TCR beta CDR3 regions were amplified from RNA. The study used the HTBI primer set for a first-round RT-PCR of the TCR CDR3. TCRdb reprocessed the multiplex PCR reads with MiXCR, giving one entry per CDR3 protein. Of about 380,000 distinct CDR3 sequences listed, approximately 15% are singletons. V was pared by 6 bases and J by 8 bases, with 5 bases between. The CDR3 is 11 amino acids. Germline CDR1 and CDR2: MNHNS and SASEGT. This clonotype was recorded a few times. The chain carries TRBV6-1 and TRBJ1-6; D uncertain. This clonotype originated in a man aged 25 to 40 with Graves' hyperthyroidism that later progressed to Graves' ophthalmopathy. Sequencing was performed on blood. The CDR3 DNA is TGTGCCAGCAGAAGAGATTCACCCCTCCACTTT. This sequence encodes CASRRDSPLHF.